The present T cell receptor (beta chain) was sequenced within a study of blood T cell repertoires in COVID-19. Original processing notes: How many nucleated cells were present was estimated from reference gene primer amplification. Assay: immunoSEQ multiplex PCR; the TCRdb copy retains only in-frame clones and omits some. V, J and clone size reflect that table, while D and trimming were determined from the DNA. The table shows approximately 76,000 clones, with more than 65% occurring only once. The junction had 10 bases not matched to a gene; V was cut back by 4 bases and J by 1 base. The germline CDR1 and CDR2 sequences are SGDLS and YYNGEE. The CDR3 is 16 amino acids.

The V call is TRBV9, the J call TRBJ1-2; 7 bases line up with TRBD1. The sequence was obtained from a man aged 45 to 65 with acute or convalescent COVID-19. Sequencing used peripheral blood. CDR3 sequence (DNA): TGTGCCAGCAGCAGAGGCCGGGACAGACTTAACTATGGCTACACCTTC. It yields the protein CASSRGRDRLNYGYTF.